This record concerns one T cell receptor (beta chain) sequence. As yet, its antigen is unknown. The data are from a study of memory CD4+ T cells and cytomegalovirus serostatus. Study-level findings and limits: Suggested: most of the CMV-linked TCR signature lies in CD4+ memory cells.

This CDR3 is 17 amino acids long. Per germline, CDR1 SGHRS and CDR2 YFSETQ. V was pared by 0 bases and J by 5 bases, with 9 bases of the junction left unmatched. Single viable CD3+CD4+CD8-CD45RO+ cells were sorted as the memory CD4+ T cells. Only in-frame clones appear in the TCRdb table, and some are missing; sequencing was by immunoSEQ multiplex PCR. Of roughly 54,000 clones listed, around 77% are singletons. The V and J genes are TRBV5-1 and TRBJ2-2; 8 positions match TRBD2. This TCR came from an adult in good health and CMV-seronegative. Sequencing used memory CD4+ T cells from blood. The chain's CDR3 is CASSLGPGTRETGELFF. The CDR3 DNA reads as TGCGCCAGCAGCTTGGGCCCAGGGACTAGGGAGACCGGGGAGCTGTTTTTT.